The present entry profiles one T cell receptor beta chain with its context. These data are taken from a study of technical replicates of blood from four donors. This table comes from immunoSEQ multiplex PCR, and its TCRdb copy is limited to in-frame clones, with some not included. The sample lists more than 75,000 clones, roughly 90% seen once, with roughly 0.25% in the top ten. The CDR3 is 18 amino acids. CDR1 WSHSY and CDR2 SAAADI come from the germline V gene. Germline trimming cut 2 bases from V and 3 bases from J; bases unmatched to any gene: 9. The source material was T cells isolated from PBMCs. The V call is TRBV10-2, the J call TRBJ2-3, with 12 bases that match TRBD2. The source is a human donor in good health. CDR3 nucleotides: TGCGCCAGCAGTGAGGGGCCTAGCGGGAGGGAGGGGACAGATACGCAGTATTTT. Its protein product is CASSEGPSGREGTDTQYF.